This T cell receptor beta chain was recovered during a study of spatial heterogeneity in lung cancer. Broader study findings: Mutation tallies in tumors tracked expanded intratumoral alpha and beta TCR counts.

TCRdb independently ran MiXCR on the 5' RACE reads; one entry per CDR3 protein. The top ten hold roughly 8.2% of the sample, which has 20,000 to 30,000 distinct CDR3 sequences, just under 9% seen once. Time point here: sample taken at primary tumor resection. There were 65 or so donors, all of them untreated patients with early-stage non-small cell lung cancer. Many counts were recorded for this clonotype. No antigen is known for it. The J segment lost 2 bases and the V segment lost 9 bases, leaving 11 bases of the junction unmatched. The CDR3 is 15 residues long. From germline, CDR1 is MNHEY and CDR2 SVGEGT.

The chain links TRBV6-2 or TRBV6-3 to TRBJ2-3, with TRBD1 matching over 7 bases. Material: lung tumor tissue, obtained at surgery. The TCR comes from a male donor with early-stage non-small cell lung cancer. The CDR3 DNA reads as TGTGCCAGTTCCCCGGGGACAGCGATCACAGATACGCAGTATTTT. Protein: CASSPGTAITDTQYF.